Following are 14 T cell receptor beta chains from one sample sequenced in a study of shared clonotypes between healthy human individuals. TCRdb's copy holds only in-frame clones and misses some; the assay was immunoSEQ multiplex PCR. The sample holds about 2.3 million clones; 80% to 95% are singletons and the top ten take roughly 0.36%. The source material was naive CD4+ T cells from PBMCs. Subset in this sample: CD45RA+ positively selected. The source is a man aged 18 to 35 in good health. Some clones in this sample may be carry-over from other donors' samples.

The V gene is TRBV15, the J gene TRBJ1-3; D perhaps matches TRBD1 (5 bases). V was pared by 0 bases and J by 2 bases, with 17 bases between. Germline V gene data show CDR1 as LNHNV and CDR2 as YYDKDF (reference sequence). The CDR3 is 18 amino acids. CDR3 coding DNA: TGTGCCACCAGCAGAGATTTGTTCGGTGGGGGGACTGGAAACACCATATATTTT. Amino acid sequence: CATSRDLFGGGTGNTIYF.

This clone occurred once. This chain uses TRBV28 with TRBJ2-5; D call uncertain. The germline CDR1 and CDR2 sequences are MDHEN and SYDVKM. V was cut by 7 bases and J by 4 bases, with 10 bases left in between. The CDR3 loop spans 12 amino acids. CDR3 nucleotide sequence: TGTGCCAGCACACAATCGGGAGAGACCCAGTACTTC. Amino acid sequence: CASTQSGETQYF.

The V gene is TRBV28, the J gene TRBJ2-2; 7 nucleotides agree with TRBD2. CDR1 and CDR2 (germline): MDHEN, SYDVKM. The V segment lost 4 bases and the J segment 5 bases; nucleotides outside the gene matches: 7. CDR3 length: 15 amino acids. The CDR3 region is CASSWGGPGTGELFF. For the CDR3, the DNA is TGTGCCAGCAGTTGGGGAGGGCCAGGAACCGGGGAGCTGTTTTTT.

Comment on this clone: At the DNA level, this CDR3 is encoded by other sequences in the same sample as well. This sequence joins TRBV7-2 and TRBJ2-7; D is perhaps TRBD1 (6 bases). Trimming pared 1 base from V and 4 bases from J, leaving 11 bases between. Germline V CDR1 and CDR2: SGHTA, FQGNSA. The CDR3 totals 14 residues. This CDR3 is CASSLVGQGYEQYF. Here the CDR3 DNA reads TGTGCCAGCAGCTTAGTAGGGCAGGGGTACGAGCAGTACTTC.

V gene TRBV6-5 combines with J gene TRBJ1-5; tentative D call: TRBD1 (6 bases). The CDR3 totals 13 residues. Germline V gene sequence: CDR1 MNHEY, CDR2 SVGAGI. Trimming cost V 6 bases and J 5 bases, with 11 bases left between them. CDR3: CASRATGHQPQHF. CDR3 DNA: TGTGCCAGCAGAGCCACAGGGCATCAGCCCCAGCATTTT.

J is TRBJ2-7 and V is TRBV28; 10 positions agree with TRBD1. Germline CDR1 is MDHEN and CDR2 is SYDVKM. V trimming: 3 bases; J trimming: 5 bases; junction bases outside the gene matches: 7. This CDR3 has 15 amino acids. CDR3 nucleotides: TGTGCCAGCAGTTTCCTTACCGGGACAGGGGACGAGCAGTACTTC. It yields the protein CASSFLTGTGDEQYF.

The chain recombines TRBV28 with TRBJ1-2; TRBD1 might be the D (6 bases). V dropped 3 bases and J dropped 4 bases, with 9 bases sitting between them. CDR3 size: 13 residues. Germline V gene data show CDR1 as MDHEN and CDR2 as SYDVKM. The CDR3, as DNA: TGTGCCAGCAGTTTGGGGGGCCCCTATGGCTACACCTTC. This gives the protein CASSLGGPYGYTF.

The CDR3 loop reads CASSPVPGANYGYTF. CDR3 DNA sequence: TGTGCCAGCAGCCCAGTCCCTGGGGCTAACTATGGCTACACCTTC. V is TRBV6-5 and J is TRBJ1-2; D is uncertain. The CDR3 sequence is 15 residues long. Germline CDR1 and CDR2: MNHEY and SVGAGI. The V and J ends lost 6 bases and 0 bases respectively, with 14 bases between them.

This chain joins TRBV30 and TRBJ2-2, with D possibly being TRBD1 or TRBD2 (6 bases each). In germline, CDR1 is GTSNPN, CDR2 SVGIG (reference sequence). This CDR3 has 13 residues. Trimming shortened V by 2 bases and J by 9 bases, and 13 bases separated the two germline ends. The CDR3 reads CAWSWRGARELFF. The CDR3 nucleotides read TGTGCCTGGAGTTGGAGGGGGGCCCGGGAGCTGTTTTTT. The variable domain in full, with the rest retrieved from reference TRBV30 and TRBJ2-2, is SQTIHQWPATLVQPVGSPLSLECTVEGTSNPNLYWYRQAAGRGLQLLFYSVGIGQISSEVPQNLSASRPQDRQFILSSKKLLLSDSGFYLCAWSWRGARELFFGEGSRLTVL.

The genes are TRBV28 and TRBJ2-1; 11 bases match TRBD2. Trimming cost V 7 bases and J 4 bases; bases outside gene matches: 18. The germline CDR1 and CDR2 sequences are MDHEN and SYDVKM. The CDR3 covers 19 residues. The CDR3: CASTPTYVYSGREYNEQFF. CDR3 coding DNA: TGTGCCAGCACCCCCACGTACGTATATAGCGGGAGGGAGTACAATGAGCAGTTCTTC.

The CDR3 sequence: CASSPGLAVPSYNEQFF. CDR3 DNA sequence: TGTGCCAGCTCACCCGGCCTAGCGGTCCCCTCCTACAATGAGCAGTTCTTC. The chain uses TRBV18 and TRBJ2-1; 7 bases match TRBD2. This CDR3 is built from 17 residues. V lost 3 bases and J lost 0; bases outside the gene matches: 8. CDR1 and CDR2 (germline): KGHSH, LQKENI.

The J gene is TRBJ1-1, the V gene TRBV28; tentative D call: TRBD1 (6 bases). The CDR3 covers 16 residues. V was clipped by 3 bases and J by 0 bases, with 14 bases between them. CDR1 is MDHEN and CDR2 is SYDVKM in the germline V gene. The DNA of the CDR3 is TGTGCCAGCAGTTTCGCGGGGGCCGAGGTGAACACTGAAGCTTTCTTT. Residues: CASSFAGAEVNTEAFF.

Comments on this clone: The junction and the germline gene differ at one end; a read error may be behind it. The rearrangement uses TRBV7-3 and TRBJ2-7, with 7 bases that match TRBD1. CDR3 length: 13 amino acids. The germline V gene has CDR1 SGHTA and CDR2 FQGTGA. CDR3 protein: CASSVTTGFEQYF. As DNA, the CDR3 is TGTGCCAGCAGCGTAACGACAGGGTTCGAGCAGTACTTC.

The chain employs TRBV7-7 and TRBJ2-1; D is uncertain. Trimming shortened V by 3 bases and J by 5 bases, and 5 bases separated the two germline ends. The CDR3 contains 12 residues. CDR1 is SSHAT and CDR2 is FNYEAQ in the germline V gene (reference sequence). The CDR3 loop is CASSFIHNEQFF. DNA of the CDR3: TGTGCCAGCAGCTTCATCCACAATGAGCAGTTCTTC.